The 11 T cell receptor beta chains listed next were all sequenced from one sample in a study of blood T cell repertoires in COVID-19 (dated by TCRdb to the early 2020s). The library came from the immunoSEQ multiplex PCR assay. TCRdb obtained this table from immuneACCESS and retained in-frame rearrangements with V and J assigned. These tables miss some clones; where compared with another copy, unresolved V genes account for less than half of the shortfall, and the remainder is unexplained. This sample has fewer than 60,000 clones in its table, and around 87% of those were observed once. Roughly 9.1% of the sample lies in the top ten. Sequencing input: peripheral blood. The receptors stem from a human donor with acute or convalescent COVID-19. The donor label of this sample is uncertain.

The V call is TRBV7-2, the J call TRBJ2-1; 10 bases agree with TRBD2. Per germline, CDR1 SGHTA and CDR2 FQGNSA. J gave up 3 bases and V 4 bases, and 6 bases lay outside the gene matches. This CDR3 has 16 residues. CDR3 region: CASSWIAGGSYNEQFF. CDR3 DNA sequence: TGTGCCAGCAGCTGGATAGCGGGAGGTAGCTACAATGAGCAGTTCTTC.

The DNA of the CDR3 is TGTGCCAGCAGTTTACAGGCTAGCGGGACGGATGAGCAGTTCTTC. Its translation is CASSLQASGTDEQFF. This chain uses TRBV28 with TRBJ2-1; 9 bases agree with TRBD2. The germline V gene encodes CDR1 MDHEN and CDR2 SYDVKM. The CDR3 is 15 residues long. J gave up 8 bases and V 2 bases, and 7 bases lay outside the gene matches.

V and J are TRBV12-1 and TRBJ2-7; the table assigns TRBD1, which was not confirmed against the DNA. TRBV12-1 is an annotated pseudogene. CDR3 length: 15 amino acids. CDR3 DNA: TGTGCCAGCAGCTTTAAGCTTCATGTGGGGGCGAAACAGTACTTC. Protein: CASSFKLHVGAKQYF.

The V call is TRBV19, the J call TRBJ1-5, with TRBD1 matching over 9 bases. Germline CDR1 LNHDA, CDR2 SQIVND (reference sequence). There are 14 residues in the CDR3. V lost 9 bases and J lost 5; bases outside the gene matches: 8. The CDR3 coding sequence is TGTGCCAGCTACCAACAGGGGGCGGATCAGCCCCAGCATTTT. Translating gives CASYQQGADQPQHF.

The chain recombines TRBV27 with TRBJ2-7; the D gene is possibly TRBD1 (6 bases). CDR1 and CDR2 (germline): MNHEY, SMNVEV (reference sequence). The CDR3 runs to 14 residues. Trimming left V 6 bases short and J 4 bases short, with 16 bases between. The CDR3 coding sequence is TGTGCCAGCAGCCGCACCGGACAGACTTACGAGCAGTACTTC. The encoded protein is CASSRTGQTYEQYF.

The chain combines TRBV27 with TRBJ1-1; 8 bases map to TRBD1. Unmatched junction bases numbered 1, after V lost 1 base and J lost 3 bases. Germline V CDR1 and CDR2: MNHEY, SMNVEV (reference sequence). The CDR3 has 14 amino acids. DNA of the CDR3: TGTGCCAGCAGTTTATACAGGGGGTACACTGAAGCTTTCTTT. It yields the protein CASSLYRGYTEAFF.

CDR3 protein: CASSRDNRGAFF. CDR3 nucleotides: TGCGCCAGCAGCCGAGACAACCGAGGGGCTTTCTTT. The V gene is TRBV5-1, the J gene TRBJ1-1; D gene unclear. The CDR3 is 12 residues long. The germline gives CDR1 SGHRS, CDR2 YFSETQ. The V end lost 4 bases, the J end lost 11 bases, and 15 bases lay between the germline ends.

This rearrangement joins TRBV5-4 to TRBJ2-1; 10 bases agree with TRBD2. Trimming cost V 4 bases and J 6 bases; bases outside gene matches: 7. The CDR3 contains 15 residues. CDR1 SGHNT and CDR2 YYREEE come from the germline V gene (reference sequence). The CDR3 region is CASSASGRGVNEQFF. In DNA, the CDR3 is TGTGCCAGCAGCGCTAGCGGGAGAGGGGTCAATGAGCAGTTCTTC.

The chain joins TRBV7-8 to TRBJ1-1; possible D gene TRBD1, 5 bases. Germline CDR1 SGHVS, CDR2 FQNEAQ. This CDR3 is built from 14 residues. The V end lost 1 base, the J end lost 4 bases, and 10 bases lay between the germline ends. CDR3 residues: CASSLGLRGTEAFF. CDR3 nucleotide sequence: TGTGCCAGCAGCTTAGGTCTTAGGGGCACTGAAGCTTTCTTT.

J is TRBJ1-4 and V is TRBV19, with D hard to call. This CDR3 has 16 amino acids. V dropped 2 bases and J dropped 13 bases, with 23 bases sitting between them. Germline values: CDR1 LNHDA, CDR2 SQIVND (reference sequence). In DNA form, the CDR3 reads TGTGCCAGTAGTATATTGGAGACCCGCGTCTTTGGTGGACTGTTTTTT. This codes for CASSILETRVFGGLFF.

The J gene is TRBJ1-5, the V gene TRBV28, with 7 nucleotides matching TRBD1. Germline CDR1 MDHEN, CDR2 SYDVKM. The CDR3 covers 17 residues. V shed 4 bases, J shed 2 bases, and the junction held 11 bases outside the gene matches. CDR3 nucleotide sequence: TGTGCCAGCAGTTCAGCAGGGGGATTGACGGGCAATCAGCCCCAGCATTTT. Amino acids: CASSSAGGLTGNQPQHF.